The entry below describes one T cell receptor (beta chain). What it binds is not known. This record comes from a study of cytomegalovirus exposure and HLA in healthy donors. Study information: As released early, the data held some 85 million unique TCRs from HLA-typed donors. Points from the study as a whole: TCR beta V- and J-gene trimming was later associated with a missense DCLRE1C variant. Investigators reported more than 150 TCR beta chains as tied to cytomegalovirus.

Primers: 60 Vbeta forward and 13 Jbeta reverse. Original handling: An analysis that came later counted 77 million or so unique TCR beta chains, approximately 11 million shared. Profiled with immunoSEQ multiplex PCR; TCRdb holds only in-frame clones, not every one. V, J and clone size reflect that table, while D and trimming were determined from the DNA. The sample shows under 200,000 clones, approximately 84% of them seen only once. This CDR3 contains 14 residues. Germline CDR1 is MNHEY and CDR2 is SMNVEV (reference sequence). V shed 5 bases and J shed 15 bases, with 22 bases lying between them. The chain uses TRBV27 and TRBJ1-4; no firm D call. The sequenced material came from PBMCs. This sequence originates from a man between 45 and 60 years old in good health and CMV-seronegative. The DNA of the CDR3 is TGTGCCAGCAGTCCCCAACCGAACTCCCGCGCGTTGTTTTTT. Amino acids: CASSPQPNSRALFF.